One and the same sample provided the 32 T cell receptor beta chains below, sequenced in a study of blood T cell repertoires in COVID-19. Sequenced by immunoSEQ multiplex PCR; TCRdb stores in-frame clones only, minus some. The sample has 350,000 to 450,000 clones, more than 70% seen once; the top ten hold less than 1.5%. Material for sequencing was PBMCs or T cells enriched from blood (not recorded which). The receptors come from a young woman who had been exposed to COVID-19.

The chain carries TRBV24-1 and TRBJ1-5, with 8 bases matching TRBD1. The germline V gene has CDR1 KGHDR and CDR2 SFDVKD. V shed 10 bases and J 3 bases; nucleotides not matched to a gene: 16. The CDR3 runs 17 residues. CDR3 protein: CATGGQGVPIPNQPQHF. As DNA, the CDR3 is TGTGCCACTGGAGGACAGGGAGTCCCGATCCCCAATCAGCCCCAGCATTTT.

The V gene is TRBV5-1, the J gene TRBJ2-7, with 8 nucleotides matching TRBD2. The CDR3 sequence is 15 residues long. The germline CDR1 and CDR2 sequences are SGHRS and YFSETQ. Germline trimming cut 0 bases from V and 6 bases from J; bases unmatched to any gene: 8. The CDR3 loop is CASSLEGGRPGEQYF. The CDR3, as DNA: TGCGCCAGCAGCTTGGAGGGCGGGAGGCCGGGCGAGCAGTACTTC.

In nucleotides, the CDR3 is TGTGCCAGCAGCCAAGAAGGGAGCACTGAAGCTTTCTTT. This sequence encodes CASSQEGSTEAFF. J is TRBJ1-1 and V is TRBV4-2; D gene uncertain. V shed 0 bases and J shed 4 bases, with 6 bases lying between them. CDR3 length equals 13 residues. The germline CDR1 and CDR2 sequences are LGHNA and YNFKEQ.

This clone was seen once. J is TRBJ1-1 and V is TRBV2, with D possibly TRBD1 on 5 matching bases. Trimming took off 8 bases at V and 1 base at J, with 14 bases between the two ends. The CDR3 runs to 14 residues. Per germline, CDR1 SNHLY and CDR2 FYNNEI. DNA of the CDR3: TGTGCCAGCGGCCCGACAGTCAAGAACACTGAAGCTTTCTTT. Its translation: CASGPTVKNTEAFF.

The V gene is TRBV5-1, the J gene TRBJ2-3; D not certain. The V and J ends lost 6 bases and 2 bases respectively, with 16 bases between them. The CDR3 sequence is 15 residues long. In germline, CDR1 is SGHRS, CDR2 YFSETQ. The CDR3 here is CASTLAPDLTDTQYF. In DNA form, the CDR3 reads TGCGCCAGCACGCTTGCCCCAGATCTCACAGATACGCAGTATTTT.

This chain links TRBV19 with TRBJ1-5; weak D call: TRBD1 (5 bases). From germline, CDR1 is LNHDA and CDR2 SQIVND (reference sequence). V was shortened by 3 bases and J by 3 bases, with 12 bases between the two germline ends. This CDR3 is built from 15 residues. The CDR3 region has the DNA TGTGCCAGTAGTATTGACAGTTGGGACAATCAGCCCCAGCATTTT. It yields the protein CASSIDSWDNQPQHF.

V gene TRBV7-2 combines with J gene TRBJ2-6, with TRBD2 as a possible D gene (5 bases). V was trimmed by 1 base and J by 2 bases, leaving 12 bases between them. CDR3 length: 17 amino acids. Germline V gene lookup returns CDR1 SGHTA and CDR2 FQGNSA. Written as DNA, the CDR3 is TGTGCCAGCAGCTTAGTCGCGGAGCGGACTGGGGCCAACGTCCTGACTTTC. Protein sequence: CASSLVAERTGANVLTF.

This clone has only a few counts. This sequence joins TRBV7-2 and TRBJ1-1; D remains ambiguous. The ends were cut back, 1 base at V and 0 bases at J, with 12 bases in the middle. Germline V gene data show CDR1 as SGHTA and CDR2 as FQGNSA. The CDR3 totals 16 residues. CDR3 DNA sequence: TGTGCCAGCAGCTTAGGGTGGCCCATCATGAACACTGAAGCTTTCTTT. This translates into CASSLGWPIMNTEAFF.

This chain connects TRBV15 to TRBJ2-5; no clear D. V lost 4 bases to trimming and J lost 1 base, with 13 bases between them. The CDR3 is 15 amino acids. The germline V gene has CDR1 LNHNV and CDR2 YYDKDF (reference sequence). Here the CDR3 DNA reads TGTGCCACCAGCATCAATCAGGTGACCCAAGAGACCCAGTACTTC. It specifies CATSINQVTQETQYF.

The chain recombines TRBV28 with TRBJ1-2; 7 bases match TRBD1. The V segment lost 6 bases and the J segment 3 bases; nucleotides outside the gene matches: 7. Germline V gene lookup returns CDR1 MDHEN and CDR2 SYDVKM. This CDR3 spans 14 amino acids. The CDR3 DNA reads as TGTGCCAGCAGCCCAGGAGACAGGGACTATGGCTACACCTTC. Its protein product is CASSPGDRDYGYTF.

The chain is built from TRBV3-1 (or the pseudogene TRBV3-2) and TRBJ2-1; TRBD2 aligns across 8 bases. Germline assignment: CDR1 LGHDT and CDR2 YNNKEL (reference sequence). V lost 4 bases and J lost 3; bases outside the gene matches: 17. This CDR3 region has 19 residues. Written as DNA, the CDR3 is TGTGCCAGCAGCCCTTGGTCTTTTGAGACTAGCGCATACTACAATGAGCAGTTCTTC. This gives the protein CASSPWSFETSAYYNEQFF.

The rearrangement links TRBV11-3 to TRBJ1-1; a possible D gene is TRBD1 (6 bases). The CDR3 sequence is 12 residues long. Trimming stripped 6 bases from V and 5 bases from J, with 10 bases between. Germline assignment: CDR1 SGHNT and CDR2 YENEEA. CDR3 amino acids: CASRGAGTEAFF. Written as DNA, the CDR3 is TGTGCCAGCAGGGGGGCAGGTACTGAAGCTTTCTTT.

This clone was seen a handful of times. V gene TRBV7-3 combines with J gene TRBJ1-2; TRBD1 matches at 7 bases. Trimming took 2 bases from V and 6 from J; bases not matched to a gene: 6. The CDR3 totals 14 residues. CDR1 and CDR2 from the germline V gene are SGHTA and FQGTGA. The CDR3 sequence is CASSLSHTGDGYTF. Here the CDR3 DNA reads TGTGCCAGCAGCTTATCCCACACAGGGGATGGCTACACCTTC.

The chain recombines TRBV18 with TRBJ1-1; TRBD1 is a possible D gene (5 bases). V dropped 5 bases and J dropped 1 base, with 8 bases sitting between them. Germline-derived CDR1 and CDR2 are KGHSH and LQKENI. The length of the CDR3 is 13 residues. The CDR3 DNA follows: TGTGCCAGCTCAAAAGGACAGAACACTGAAGCTTTCTTT. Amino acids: CASSKGQNTEAFF.

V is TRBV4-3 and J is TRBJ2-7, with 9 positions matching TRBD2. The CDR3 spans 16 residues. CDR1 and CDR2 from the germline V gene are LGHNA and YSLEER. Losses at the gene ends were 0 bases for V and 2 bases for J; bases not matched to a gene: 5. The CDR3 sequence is CASSQDKERGAYEQYF. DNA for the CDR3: TGCGCCAGCAGCCAAGATAAAGAGCGGGGGGCCTACGAGCAGTACTTC.

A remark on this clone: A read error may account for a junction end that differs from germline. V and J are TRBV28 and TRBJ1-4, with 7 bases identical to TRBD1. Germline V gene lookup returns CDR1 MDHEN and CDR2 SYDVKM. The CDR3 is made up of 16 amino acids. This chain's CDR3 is CASTDGGNGRVGTASF. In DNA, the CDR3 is TGTGCCAGCACCGACGGAGGAAACGGGAGGGTGGGGACAGCAAGTTTT. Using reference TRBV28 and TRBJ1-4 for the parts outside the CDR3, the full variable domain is DVKVTQSSRYLVKRTGEKVFLECVQDMDHENMFWYRQDPGLGLRLIYFSYDVKMKEKGDIPEGYSVSREKKERFSLILESASTNQTSMYLCASTDGGNGRVGTASFGSGTQLSVL.

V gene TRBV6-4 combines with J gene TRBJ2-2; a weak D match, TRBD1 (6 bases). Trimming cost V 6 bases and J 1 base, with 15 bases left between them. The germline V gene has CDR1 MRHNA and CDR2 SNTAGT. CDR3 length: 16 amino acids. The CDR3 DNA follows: TGTGCCAGCAGAGATACAGGGACCCTGAACACCGGGGAGCTGTTTTTT. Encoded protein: CASRDTGTLNTGELFF.

The CDR3 nucleotides read TGTGCCAGCAGCGAACCGACAGGGGGAAAGGAAAAACTGTTTTTT. Protein product: CASSEPTGGKEKLFF. The rearrangement links TRBV5-6 to TRBJ1-4; 9 bases align to TRBD1. This CDR3 is 15 amino acids long. Germline lookup yields CDR1 SGHDT and CDR2 YYEEEE. V trimming: 4 bases; J trimming: 8 bases; junction bases outside the gene matches: 9.

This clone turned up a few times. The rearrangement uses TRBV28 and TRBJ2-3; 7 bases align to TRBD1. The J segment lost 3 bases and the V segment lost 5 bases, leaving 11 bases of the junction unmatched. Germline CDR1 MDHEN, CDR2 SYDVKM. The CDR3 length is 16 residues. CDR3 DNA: TGTGCCAGCAGTCCTAGGACAGGCCATCAAACAGATACGCAGTATTTT. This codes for CASSPRTGHQTDTQYF.

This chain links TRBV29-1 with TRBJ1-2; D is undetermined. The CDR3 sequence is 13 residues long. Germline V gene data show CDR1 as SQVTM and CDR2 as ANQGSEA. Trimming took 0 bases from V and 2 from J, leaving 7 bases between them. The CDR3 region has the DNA TGCAGCGTTGAAGAATGGCAGAACTATGGCTACACCTTC. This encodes CSVEEWQNYGYTF.

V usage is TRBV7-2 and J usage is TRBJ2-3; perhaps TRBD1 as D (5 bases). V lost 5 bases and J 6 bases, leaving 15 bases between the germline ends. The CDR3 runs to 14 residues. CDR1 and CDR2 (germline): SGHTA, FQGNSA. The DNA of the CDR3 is TGTGCCAGCAGCCTGAAGACAGAAGGGGATACGCAGTATTTT. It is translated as CASSLKTEGDTQYF.

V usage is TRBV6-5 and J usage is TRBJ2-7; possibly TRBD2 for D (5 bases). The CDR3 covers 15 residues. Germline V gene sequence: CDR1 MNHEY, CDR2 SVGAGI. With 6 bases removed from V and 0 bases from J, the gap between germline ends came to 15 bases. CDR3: CASRDRDYLSYEQYF. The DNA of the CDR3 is TGTGCCAGCAGGGACCGGGATTACCTCTCCTACGAGCAGTACTTC.

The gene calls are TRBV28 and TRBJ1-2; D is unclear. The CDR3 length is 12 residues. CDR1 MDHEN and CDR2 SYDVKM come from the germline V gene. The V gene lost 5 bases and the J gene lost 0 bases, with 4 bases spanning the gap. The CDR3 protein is CASSLPNYGYTF. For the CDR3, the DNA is TGTGCCAGCAGTCTTCCTAACTATGGCTACACCTTC.

In DNA form, the CDR3 reads TGTGCCAGCAGCACACAGGGGGCAGGCTATAATTCACCCCTCCACTTT. Its protein product is CASSTQGAGYNSPLHF. The V and J genes are TRBV7-2 and TRBJ1-6; the match to TRBD1 covers 9 bases. CDR3 length: 16 residues. The trim removed 5 bases at V and 3 bases at J, leaving 5 bases unmatched. Germline V gene sequence: CDR1 SGHTA, CDR2 FQGNSA.

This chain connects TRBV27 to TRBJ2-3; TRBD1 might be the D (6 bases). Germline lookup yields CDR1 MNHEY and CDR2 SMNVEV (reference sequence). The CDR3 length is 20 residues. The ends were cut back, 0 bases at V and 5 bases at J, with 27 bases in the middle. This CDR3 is CASSLSIPRWRQGLGDTQYF. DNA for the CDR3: TGTGCCAGCAGTTTATCTATCCCTCGTTGGAGGCAGGGGCTGGGAGATACGCAGTATTTT.

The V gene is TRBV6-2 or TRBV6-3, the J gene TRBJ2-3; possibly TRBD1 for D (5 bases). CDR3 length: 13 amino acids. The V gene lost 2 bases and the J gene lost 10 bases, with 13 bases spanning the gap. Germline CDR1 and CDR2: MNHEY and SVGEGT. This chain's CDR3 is CASSYPGAHPQYF. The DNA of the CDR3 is TGTGCCAGCAGTTACCCTGGGGCTCATCCGCAGTATTTT.

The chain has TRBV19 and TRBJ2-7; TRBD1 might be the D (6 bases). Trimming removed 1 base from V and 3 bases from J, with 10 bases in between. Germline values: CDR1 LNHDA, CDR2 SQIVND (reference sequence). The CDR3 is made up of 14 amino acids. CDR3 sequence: CASSIASGDYEQYF. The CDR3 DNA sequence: TGTGCCAGTAGTATAGCTTCAGGGGACTACGAGCAGTACTTC.

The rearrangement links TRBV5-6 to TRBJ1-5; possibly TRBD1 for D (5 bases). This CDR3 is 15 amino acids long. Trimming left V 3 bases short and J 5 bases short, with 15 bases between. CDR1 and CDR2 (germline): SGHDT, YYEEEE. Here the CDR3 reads CASSYRTSLDQPQHF. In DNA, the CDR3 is TGTGCCAGCAGCTACAGGACATCCCTCGATCAGCCCCAGCATTTT.

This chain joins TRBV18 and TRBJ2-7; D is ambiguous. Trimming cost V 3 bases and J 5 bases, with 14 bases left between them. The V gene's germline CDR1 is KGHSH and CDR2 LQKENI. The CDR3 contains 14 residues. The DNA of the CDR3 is TGTGCCAGCTCACCCCGATGGGTAGCCAACGAGCAGTACTTC. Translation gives CASSPRWVANEQYF.

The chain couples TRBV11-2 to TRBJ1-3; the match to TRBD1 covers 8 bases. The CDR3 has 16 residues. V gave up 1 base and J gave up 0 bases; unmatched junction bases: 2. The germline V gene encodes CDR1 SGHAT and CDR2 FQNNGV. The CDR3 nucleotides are TGTGCCAGCAGCTTAGTACAGGGGGGCTCTGGAAACACCATATATTTT. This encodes CASSLVQGGSGNTIYF. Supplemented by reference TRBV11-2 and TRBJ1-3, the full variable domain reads EAGVAQSPRYKIIEKRQSVAFWCNPISGHATLYWYQQILGQGPKLLIQFQNNGVVDDSQLPKDRFSAERLKGVDSTLKIQPAKLEDSAVYLCASSLVQGGSGNTIYFGEGSWLTVV.

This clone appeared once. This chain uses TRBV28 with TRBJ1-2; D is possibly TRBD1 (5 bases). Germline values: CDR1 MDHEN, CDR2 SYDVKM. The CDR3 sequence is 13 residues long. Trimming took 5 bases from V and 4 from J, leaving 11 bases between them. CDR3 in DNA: TGTGCCAGCAGTAAGACAGAGCTCTATGGCTACACCTTC. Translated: CASSKTELYGYTF.

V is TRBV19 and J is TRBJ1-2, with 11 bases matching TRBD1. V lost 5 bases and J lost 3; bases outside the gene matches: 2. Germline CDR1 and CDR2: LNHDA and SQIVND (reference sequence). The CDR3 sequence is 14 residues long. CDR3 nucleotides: TGTGCCAGTAGTCCGGGACAGGGGGACTATGGCTACACCTTC. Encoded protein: CASSPGQGDYGYTF.